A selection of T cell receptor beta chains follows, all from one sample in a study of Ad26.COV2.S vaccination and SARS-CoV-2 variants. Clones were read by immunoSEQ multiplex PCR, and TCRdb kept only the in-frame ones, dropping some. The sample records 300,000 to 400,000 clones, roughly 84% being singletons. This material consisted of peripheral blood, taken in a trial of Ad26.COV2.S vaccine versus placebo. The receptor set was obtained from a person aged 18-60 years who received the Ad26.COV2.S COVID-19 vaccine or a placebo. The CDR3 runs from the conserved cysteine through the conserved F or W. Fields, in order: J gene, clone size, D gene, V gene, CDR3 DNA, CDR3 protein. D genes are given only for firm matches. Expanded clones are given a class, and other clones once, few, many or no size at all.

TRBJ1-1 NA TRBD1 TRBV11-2 TGTGCCAGCAGCTTACGGACAGGGGAGAACACTGAAGCTTTCTTT CASSLRTGENTEAFF
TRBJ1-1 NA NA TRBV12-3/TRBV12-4 TGTGCCAGCACTGAAGTCCAGGGTGAAGCTTTCTTT CASTEVQGEAFF
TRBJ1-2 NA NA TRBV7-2 TGTGCCAGCAGCTTATGGCAGGGAGCTAACTATGGCTACACCTTC CASSLWQGANYGYTF
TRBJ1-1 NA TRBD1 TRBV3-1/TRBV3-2 TGTGCCAGCAGCCAAGATGGTTTACAGGGGAGGGAAGCTTTCTTT CASSQDGLQGREAFF
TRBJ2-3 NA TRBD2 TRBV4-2 TGTGCCAGCAGCCAAGATCCAGCGGGGGTAATAGATACGCAGTATTTT CASSQDPAGVIDTQYF
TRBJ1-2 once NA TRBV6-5 TGTGCCAGCAGCTGGACAGAAAACTATGGCTACACCTTC CASSWTENYGYTF
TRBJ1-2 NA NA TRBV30 TGTGCCTGGAGCCCAGTCGGGACATATTATGGCTACACCTTC CAWSPVGTYYGYTF
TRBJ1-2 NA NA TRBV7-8 TGTGCCAGCAGCCTCCGATTGTCAAGATATGGCTACACCTTC CASSLRLSRYGYTF
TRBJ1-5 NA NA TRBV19 TGTGCCAGTAGTCCTCTTAGCAATCAGCCCCAGCATTTT CASSPLSNQPQHF
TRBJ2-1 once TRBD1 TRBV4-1 TGCGCCAGCAGCCAAGAAACAGGGGTCTACAATGAGCAGTTCTTC CASSQETGVYNEQFF
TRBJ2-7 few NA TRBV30 TGTGCCTGGAGCGGTCCCTACGAGCAGTACTTC CAWSGPYEQYF
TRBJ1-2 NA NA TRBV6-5 TGTGCCAGCAGTTACTCGACGGGGATCTATGGCTACACCTTC CASSYSTGIYGYTF
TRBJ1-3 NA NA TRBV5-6 TGTGCCAGCAGCTTGGAGGTCAGACAGGCAGGAGAAGGAAACACCATATATTTT CASSLEVRQAGEGNTIYF
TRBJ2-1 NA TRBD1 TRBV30 TGTGCCTGGAAAGGGACAGTCAACAATGAGCAGTTCTTC CAWKGTVNNEQFF
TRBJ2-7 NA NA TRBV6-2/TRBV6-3 TGTGCCAGCAGTTACGCTCTACTCCTGAGCTCCTACGAGCAGTACTTC CASSYALLLSSYEQYF
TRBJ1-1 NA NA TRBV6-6 TGTGCCAGCAGTCTGAGGGACGGAGGAGCTTTCTTT CASSLRDGGAFF
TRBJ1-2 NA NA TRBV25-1 TGTGCCAGCAGGATGGGGGGAGGCTACACCTTC CASRMGGGYTF
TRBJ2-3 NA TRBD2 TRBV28 TGTGCCAGCTATCGACCCCCCAGGACTAGCGAAAAAAGCACAGATACGCAGTATTTT CASYRPPRTSEKSTDTQYF
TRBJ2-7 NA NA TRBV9 TGTGCCAGCAGCGCCGGACAGCTGAGCTCCTACGAGCAGTACTTC CASSAGQLSSYEQYF
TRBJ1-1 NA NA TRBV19 TGTGCCAGTAGTATCTTAGGGGTGAACACTGAAGCTTTCTTT CASSILGVNTEAFF
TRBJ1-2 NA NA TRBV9 TGTGCCAGCAGCGTAGATAGTAACTATGGCTACACCTTC CASSVDSNYGYTF
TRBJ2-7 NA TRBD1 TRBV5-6 TGTGCCAGCAGCCCCGGGACAGGCTCCTACGAGCAGTACTTC CASSPGTGSYEQYF
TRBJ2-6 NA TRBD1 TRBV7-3 TGTGCCAGCAGCTCCAACAGGGGTTCCGGGGCCAACGTCCTGACTTTC CASSSNRGSGANVLTF
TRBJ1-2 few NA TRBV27 TGTGCCAGCAGTTACCGGGACGGTAACTATGGCTACACCTTC CASSYRDGNYGYTF
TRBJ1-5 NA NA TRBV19 TGTGCCAGTGGACGAGGGACCGGGTTAATTGGGCCCCAGCATTTT CASGRGTGLIGPQHF
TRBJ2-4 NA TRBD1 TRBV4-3 TGCGCCAGCAGCCAAGATTCGGGACAGGGGGCGAACATTCAGTACTTC CASSQDSGQGANIQYF
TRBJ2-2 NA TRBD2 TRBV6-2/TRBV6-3 TGTGCCAGCAGTCAGGCGGGGGGGCCCGGGGAGCTGTTTTTT CASSQAGGPGELFF
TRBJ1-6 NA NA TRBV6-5 TGTGCCAGCAGTTACTCGACCCTTCCCCCCAATTCACCCCTCCACTTT CASSYSTLPPNSPLHF
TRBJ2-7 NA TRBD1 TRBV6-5 TGTGCCAGCAGGTACCCCGGGCAGGGGGCGGACGAGCAGTACTTC CASRYPGQGADEQYF
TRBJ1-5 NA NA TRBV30 TGTGCCTGGCGTAAAACCCAGGGACCCCAGCATTTT CAWRKTQGPQHF
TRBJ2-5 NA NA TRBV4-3 TGCGCCAGCAGCCCATCTAGCTACGAGACCCAGTACTTC CASSPSSYETQYF
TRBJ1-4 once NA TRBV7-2 TGTGCCAGCACCCTTCGGGCAGGGGCTAATGAAAAACTGTTTTTT CASTLRAGANEKLFF
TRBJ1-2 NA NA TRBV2 TGTGCCAGCAGTGTACCGGGAGTGGGCTACACCTTC CASSVPGVGYTF
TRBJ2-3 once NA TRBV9 TGTGCCAGCAGCGTAATGGGGTGGACACGGACGGATACGCAGTATTTT CASSVMGWTRTDTQYF
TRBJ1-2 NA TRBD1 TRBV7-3 TGTGCCAGCAGCCCGGGACAGGGTTATGGCTACACCTTC CASSPGQGYGYTF
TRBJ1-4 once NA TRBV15 TGTGCCACCAGCAGAGGAAGGTCTAATGAAAAACTGTTTTTT CATSRGRSNEKLFF
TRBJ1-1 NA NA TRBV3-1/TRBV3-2 TGTGCCAGCAGCCAAGAAAGGGGCACTGAAGCTTTCTTT CASSQERGTEAFF